Listed below are T cell receptor beta chains from one sample, sequenced in a study of radiotherapy plus CTLA-4 blockade in lung cancer. TCRdb's copy holds only in-frame clones and misses some; the assay was immunoSEQ multiplex PCR. The data show more than 90,000 clones, 80% to 90% seen once. The material sequenced was peripheral blood, taken from a patient treated with radiotherapy plus ipilimumab. The receptors shown here come from a human donor with non-small cell lung cancer that progressed on radiotherapy plus ipilimumab. CDR3s include the opening cysteine and the closing phenylalanine or tryptophan. A D gene is named only where the DNA matches it firmly. Size is stated for part of the rows, as once, few or many counts, or as a class when the clone is expanded.

>.|TRBV2|TRBJ1-5|.
CASRQGGQPQHF
TGTGCCAGCAGACAGGGTGGTCAGCCCCAGCATTTT
>.|TRBV19|TRBJ1-5|.
CASMRSGTGPIQHF
TGTGCCAGTATGAGGTCCGGGACTGGTCCTATACAGCATTTT
>.|TRBV25-1|TRBJ2-1|.
CASSPQPSYNEQFF
TGTGCCAGCAGTCCCCAGCCTTCCTACAATGAGCAGTTCTTC
>.|TRBV30|TRBJ2-5|.
CAWAPGGPGGTQYF
TGTGCCTGGGCCCCGGGGGGCCCCGGGGGGACCCAGTACTTC
>.|TRBV19|TRBJ1-1|.
CASSIDGGFTEAFF
TGTGCCAGTAGTATAGATGGGGGGTTCACTGAAGCTTTCTTT
>TRBD1|TRBV2|TRBJ2-3|once
CASSRDRGRDTQYF
TGTGCCAGCAGTAGAGACAGGGGGCGAGATACGCAGTATTTT
>.|TRBV6-5|TRBJ1-5|.
CASSYGREGQPQHF
TGTGCCAGCAGTTACGGGAGGGAAGGTCAGCCCCAGCATTTT
>TRBD2|TRBV6-5|TRBJ2-3|.
CASSRTSGDTQYF
TGTGCCAGCAGCAGGACTAGCGGAGATACGCAGTATTTT
>.|TRBV7-9|TRBJ2-7|.
CASSLARGDGEQYF
TGTGCCAGCAGCTTAGCCAGGGGGGATGGCGAGCAGTACTTC
>TRBD2|TRBV5-6|TRBJ2-5|.
CASSLEGLAGEETQYF
TGTGCCAGCAGCTTGGAAGGACTAGCGGGAGAAGAGACCCAGTACTTC
>.|TRBV10-1|TRBJ2-7|.
CASSEPDTAIYEQYF
TGCGCCAGCAGTGAGCCCGATACAGCGATCTACGAGCAGTACTTC
>.|TRBV21-1|TRBJ2-7|.
CASSPRPCAPHYEQYF
TGTGCCAGCAGCCCGAGACCCTGCGCACCCCATTACGAGCAGTACTTC
>.|TRBV6-5|TRBJ2-2|.
CASSYQDGASTGELFF
TGTGCCAGCAGTTACCAGGACGGAGCAAGCACCGGGGAGCTGTTTTTT
>.|TRBV19|TRBJ2-1|.
CASSMLAGTTIGEQFF
TGTGCCAGTAGTATGTTGGCCGGTACAACTATCGGTGAGCAGTTCTTC
>TRBD2|TRBV15|TRBJ2-1|.
CATSRQTSGRGYNEQFF
TGTGCCACCAGCAGACAGACTAGCGGGAGGGGATACAATGAGCAGTTCTTC
>TRBD2|TRBV19|TRBJ2-5|.
CASSISLAGALEQYF
TGTGCCAGTAGTATTTCCCTAGCGGGAGCTCTTGAGCAGTACTTC
>.|TRBV15|TRBJ2-2|.
CATSRESAGSTGELFF
TGTGCCACCAGCAGAGAGTCCGCAGGGAGCACCGGGGAGCTGTTTTTT
>.|TRBV6-1|TRBJ1-2|.
CASSASTTTYGYTF
TGTGCCAGCAGTGCATCTACCACTACCTATGGCTACACCTTC
>TRBD1|TRBV7-2|TRBJ1-5|once
CASSLRTGTNQPQHF
TGTGCCAGCAGCTTGCGGACAGGTACCAATCAGCCCCAGCATTTT
>TRBD1|TRBV6-1|TRBJ1-1|.
CASRGDGTANTEAFF
TGTGCCAGCAGGGGGGATGGGACAGCCAACACTGAAGCTTTCTTT
>TRBD1|TRBV9|TRBJ1-1|.
CASSVAAGGSVTEAFF
TGTGCCAGCAGCGTAGCTGCAGGGGGCTCGGTCACTGAAGCTTTCTTT
>.|TRBV9|TRBJ1-6|.
CASSVDGGGRSPLHF
TGTGCCAGCAGCGTAGACGGGGGCGGGCGATCACCCCTCCACTTT
>TRBD2|TRBV7-2|TRBJ2-7|.
CASSPGLIAGGYEQYF
TGTGCCAGCAGCCCCGGTTTAATAGCGGGAGGCTACGAGCAGTACTTC
>.|TRBV1|TRBJ2-3|.
CTSSQGPSGRAPGTDTQYF
TGCACCAGCAGCCAAGGGCCTAGCGGGAGGGCCCCTGGCACAGATACGCAGTATTTT
>TRBD1|TRBV29-1|TRBJ2-7|.
CSGQGLSYEQYF
TGCAGCGGACAGGGGTTGTCCTACGAGCAGTACTTC
>.|TRBV5-8|TRBJ1-2|.
CASSSARKDYGYTF
TGTGCCAGCAGCTCCGCGCGGAAGGACTATGGCTACACCTTC
>.|TRBV6-1|TRBJ1-5|.
CASSVYSNQPQHF
TGTGCCAGCAGTGTTTATAGTAATCAGCCCCAGCATTTT
>.|TRBV5-1|TRBJ1-1|few
CASSLSRGNTEAFF
TGCGCCAGCAGCTTGAGCCGGGGAAACACTGAAGCTTTCTTT
>TRBD2|TRBV29-1|TRBJ2-1|.
CSASVSLSASGEQFF
TGCAGCGCCTCTGTTTCGCTGTCGGCTAGCGGTGAGCAGTTCTTC
>.|TRBV6-5|TRBJ2-2|.
CASSYLTGELFF
TGTGCCAGCAGTTACCTTACCGGGGAGCTGTTTTTT
>.|TRBV6-1|TRBJ1-1|.
CASSPPDRAFF
TGTGCCAGCAGCCCCCCGGACAGAGCTTTCTTT
>TRBD2|TRBV14|TRBJ2-3|.
CASSQSGSPLGTQYF
TGTGCCAGCAGCCAAAGCGGGAGTCCACTTGGTACGCAGTATTTT
>.|TRBV5-1|TRBJ2-3|.
CASSLDSKYTDTQYF
TGCGCCAGCAGCTTGGACAGCAAGTACACAGATACGCAGTATTTT
>TRBD2|TRBV5-1|TRBJ2-1|.
CASSYGLAGVSYNEQFF
TGCGCCAGCAGCTACGGACTAGCGGGAGTTTCCTACAATGAGCAGTTCTTC
>.|TRBV4-1|TRBJ2-2|.
CASSQGPHLGRGSGELFF
TGCGCCAGCAGCCAAGGGCCCCACCTCGGGAGAGGTTCCGGGGAGCTGTTTTTT
>.|TRBV7-9|TRBJ2-7|.
CASSPYQGGTYEQYF
TGTGCCAGCAGCCCCTATCAGGGGGGTACCTACGAGCAGTACTTC
>TRBD2|TRBV29-1|TRBJ2-1|.
CSVWTSGYNEQFF
TGCAGCGTTTGGACTAGCGGCTACAATGAGCAGTTCTTC
>TRBD1|TRBV9|TRBJ1-1|once
CASSKTGDLTEAFF
TGTGCCAGCAGCAAGACAGGGGATCTCACTGAAGCTTTCTTT
>.|TRBV6-4|TRBJ1-5|.
CASSRDGSSNQPQHF
TGTGCCAGCAGCCGCGACGGTTCGAGCAATCAGCCCCAGCATTTT
>.|TRBV1|TRBJ2-5|.
CTSSQEGRVKGTQYF
TGCACCAGCAGCCAAGAGGGCAGGGTAAAAGGGACCCAGTACTTC
>TRBD2|TRBV4-1|TRBJ2-1|.
CASSRAGEGSEQFF
TGCGCCAGCAGCCGAGCGGGGGAGGGCTCAGAGCAGTTCTTC
>TRBD2|TRBV5-1|TRBJ2-1|.
CASSEFTSGSFDEQFF
TGCGCCAGCAGCGAATTTACTAGCGGGAGCTTCGATGAGCAGTTCTTC
>TRBD2|TRBV6-5|TRBJ2-3|once
CASSYSGLAGTDTQYF
TGTGCCAGCAGTTACTCGGGACTAGCGGGAACAGATACGCAGTATTTT
>.|TRBV19|TRBJ2-1|.
CASSTRNEQFF
TGTGCCAGTAGCACGCGGAATGAGCAGTTCTTC
>TRBD1|TRBV5-1|TRBJ1-3|.
CASSLEGASFSGNTIYF
TGCGCCAGCAGCTTGGAGGGGGCGAGCTTCTCTGGAAACACCATATATTTT
>.|TRBV6-6|TRBJ2-1|.
CASRASSYNEQFF
TGTGCCAGTAGGGCCAGCTCCTACAATGAGCAGTTCTTC
>.|TRBV2|TRBJ2-1|.
CASSEASTRRNEQFF
TGTGCCAGCAGTGAAGCATCAACTCGACGGAATGAGCAGTTCTTC
>TRBD2|TRBV6-1|TRBJ2-3|.
CASRDSGRGDTQYF
TGTGCCAGCAGAGATAGCGGGAGAGGAGATACGCAGTATTTT
>.|TRBV7-9|TRBJ2-3|.
CASSLEPQYF
TGTGCCAGCAGCTTAGAGCCGCAGTATTTT
>.|TRBV2|TRBJ2-5|.
CASSSGQPRETQYF
TGTGCCAGCAGTTCTGGACAACCAAGAGAGACCCAGTACTTC
>.|TRBV13|TRBJ1-2|.
CASSLASQGGYTF
TGTGCCAGCAGCTTAGCCTCCCAGGGGGGCTACACCTTC
>TRBD1|TRBV9|TRBJ2-7|.
CASSVTSPGQTVPFYEQYF
TGTGCCAGCAGCGTAACAAGTCCGGGACAGACCGTCCCCTTCTACGAGCAGTACTTC
>TRBD2|TRBV6-1|TRBJ2-7|.
CASSAPGTSGRYEQYF
TGTGCCAGCAGTGCCCCTGGGACTAGCGGGAGGTACGAGCAGTACTTC